This T cell receptor (beta chain) was documented in a study of T cell changes during pregnancy in multiple sclerosis. Data came from immunoSEQ multiplex PCR; TCRdb stores just in-frame clones and leaves some out. The data contain around 30,000 clones, about 87% of them seen just once; the ten biggest clones take up approximately 3.3%. The CDR3 has 18 residues. This clonotype was sampled from a female donor with multiple sclerosis, enrolled in a pregnancy study. The V call is TRBV21-1, the J call TRBJ1-3; the tabulated D call, TRBD1, remains unverified against the DNA. TRBV21-1 is noted as a pseudogene. This material consisted of CD8+ T cells from peripheral blood mononuclear cells, taken in the third trimester of pregnancy. The CDR3 DNA reads as TGTGCCAGCAGCAAGCCCTCAGCAGGGGAACCTTTTGGAAACACCATATATTTT. It encodes CASSKPSAGEPFGNTIYF.